Following are 2 T cell receptor beta chains from one sample sequenced in a study of blood T cell repertoires in COVID-19. Data came from immunoSEQ multiplex PCR; TCRdb stores just in-frame clones and leaves some out. The sample includes approximately 450,000 clones, roughly nine tenths of them seen just once. Sample: PBMCs or T cells enriched from blood (not recorded which). Receptors were obtained from a man in his thirties or forties who had recovered from COVID-19.

This clone was seen a single time. The chain has TRBV11-2 and TRBJ2-2, with no clear D. The CDR3 consists of 15 residues. Trimming pared 1 base from V and 0 bases from J, leaving 6 bases between. The germline gives CDR1 SGHAT, CDR2 FQNNGV. DNA of the CDR3: TGTGCCAGCAGCTTAGGCTCGGCGAACACCGGGGAGCTGTTTTTT. This encodes CASSLGSANTGELFF.

The chain links TRBV27 to TRBJ2-2; D possibly corresponds to TRBD2 (5 bases). Germline assignment: CDR1 MNHEY and CDR2 SMNVEV (reference sequence). The CDR3 is 15 amino acids. V was cut by 6 bases and J by 0 bases, with 11 bases left in between. The CDR3 nucleotides read TGTGCCAGCAGACTAGACGTCGCGAACACCGGGGAGCTGTTTTTT. As protein: CASRLDVANTGELFF.